The sequence of this T cell receptor beta chain was determined in a study of response to subunit inactivated influenza vaccine. Of note for this clonotype: Its antigen remains unidentified.

The CDR3 is made up of 15 amino acids. V lost 6 bases and J lost 2, with 16 bases in between. Findings of the study overall: Few new T cells, the authors suggested, are recruited by each seasonal influenza vaccination.

TCRdb recomputed calls from the RT-PCR reads with MiXCR, one row per CDR3 protein. The profile shows 500,000 to 600,000 distinct CDR3 sequences, roughly 15% of them singletons. The V and J genes are TRBV12-3 or TRBV12-4 and TRBJ2-5; no firm D call. The material sequenced was PBMCs from blood, taken 12 days after vaccination. This TCR was sampled from a man aged 45 to 65 who received an inactivated influenza vaccine. The CDR3 loop is CASSSSGFLQETQYF. The CDR3 DNA is TGTGCCAGCAGCTCCAGTGGATTCTTACAAGAGACCCAGTACTTC.